The 24 T cell receptor beta chains below come from one sample, sequenced in a study of cytomegalovirus exposure and HLA in healthy donors. Primers: 60 Vbeta forward and 13 Jbeta reverse. Method: immunoSEQ multiplex PCR; TCRdb's copy keeps in-frame clones and lacks some. The sample contains about 160,000 clones, approximately 80% of which appear only once. Sequencing was performed on PBMCs. These receptors all come from a male donor in good health and CMV-seropositive.

The rearrangement links TRBV5-4 to TRBJ1-4; D might be TRBD1 (6 bases). CDR3 size: 15 residues. V was trimmed by 1 base and J by 5 bases, leaving 12 bases between them. In germline, CDR1 is SGHNT, CDR2 YYREEE (reference sequence). The CDR3 DNA is TGTGCCAGCAGCTTGAATGGAGACAGGAATGAAAAACTGTTTTTT. This translates into CASSLNGDRNEKLFF.

The chain combines TRBV11-2 with TRBJ2-2; D may be TRBD1 (6 bases). The V end lost 0 bases, the J end lost 5 bases, and 7 bases lay between the germline ends. Germline assignment: CDR1 SGHAT and CDR2 FQNNGV. CDR3 length: 14 residues. CDR3 DNA: TGTGCCAGCAGCTTAGATGGACAGACCGGGGAGCTGTTTTTT. Protein sequence: CASSLDGQTGELFF.

The chain carries TRBV11-2 and TRBJ1-6, with D perhaps matching TRBD1 (6 bases). Deletions cut 1 base from V and 0 bases from J, with 10 bases between. Germline CDR1 reads SGHAT; CDR2 reads FQNNGV. The CDR3 length is 17 residues. CDR3 bases: TGTGCCAGCAGCTTAGCAGGGGCCAGCTCCTATAATTCACCCCTCCACTTT. Protein: CASSLAGASSYNSPLHF. Using reference TRBV11-2 and TRBJ1-6 for the parts outside the CDR3, the full variable domain is EAGVAQSPRYKIIEKRQSVAFWCNPISGHATLYWYQQILGQGPKLLIQFQNNGVVDDSQLPKDRFSAERLKGVDSTLKIQPAKLEDSAVYLCASSLAGASSYNSPLHFGNGTRLTVT.

The chain is built from TRBV7-2 and TRBJ2-7; weak D call: TRBD2 (6 bases). Germline values: CDR1 SGHTA, CDR2 FQGNSA. The CDR3 consists of 16 residues. Trimming left V 5 bases short and J 2 bases short, with 19 bases between. CDR3 sequence (DNA): TGTGCCAGCAGCAGGAGGGAGTCACTGCAGCCCTACGAGCAGTACTTC. Its protein is CASSRRESLQPYEQYF.

V is TRBV15 and J is TRBJ2-3; D perhaps matches TRBD2 (6 bases). In germline, CDR1 is LNHNV, CDR2 YYDKDF (reference sequence). V was cut by 1 base and J by 4 bases, with 9 bases left in between. CDR3 length: 14 amino acids. This CDR3 is CATSRARGADTQYF. Written as DNA, the CDR3 is TGTGCCACCAGCAGAGCGCGGGGCGCAGATACGCAGTATTTT. Combining the CDR3 with reference TRBV15 and TRBJ2-3 gives the whole variable domain DAMVIQNPRYQVTQFGKPVTLSCSQTLNHNVMYWYQQKSSQAPKLLFHYYDKDFNNEADTPDNFQSRRPNTSFCFLDIRSPGLGDTAMYLCATSRARGADTQYFGPGTRLTVL.

The chain is built from TRBV6-1 and TRBJ2-5, with 7 bases that match TRBD2. Looked up from germline, CDR1 is MNHNS and CDR2 is SASEGT. J gave up 5 bases and V 3 bases, and 9 bases lay outside the gene matches. The CDR3 consists of 15 residues. CDR3 in amino acids: CASSESGRLRETQYF. The DNA of the CDR3 is TGTGCCAGCAGTGAGTCCGGGAGGCTTAGGGAGACCCAGTACTTC.

The rearrangement joins TRBV7-9 to TRBJ2-2, with D maybe TRBD1 (6 bases). Trimming pared 4 bases from V and 8 bases from J, leaving 14 bases between. Germline assignment: CDR1 SEHNR and CDR2 FQNEAQ (reference sequence). This CDR3 region has 14 residues. The CDR3 sequence: CASSSPGVLGELFF. The CDR3 DNA sequence: TGTGCCAGCAGCTCGCCAGGGGTCTTGGGGGAGCTGTTTTTT.

This clone was seen a handful of times. This chain connects TRBV18 to TRBJ1-2; D gene ambiguous. Germline CDR1 and CDR2: KGHSH and LQKENI. Trimming stripped 3 bases from V and 7 bases from J, with 12 bases between. The CDR3 sequence is 13 residues long. CDR3 nucleotides: TGTGCCAGCTCACCGATCGAGGGCAGTGGCTACACCTTC. Translated: CASSPIEGSGYTF.

This chain joins TRBV21-1 and TRBJ2-3; the table's D call of TRBD2 was not tested on the DNA. TRBV21-1 is recorded as a pseudogene. This CDR3 contains 21 residues. CDR3 DNA: TGTGCCAGCAGCAAAAAGGGACAGGGTGGGCTAGCGGGACCTAGCACAGATACGCAGTATTTT. Its protein product is CASSKKGQGGLAGPSTDTQYF.

About this clone: Other DNA sequences in the sample encode the same CDR3. V gene TRBV27 combines with J gene TRBJ2-1; tentative D call: TRBD2 (5 bases). Trimming removed 5 bases at V and 13 bases at J, with 15 bases between. The CDR3 is made up of 12 amino acids. The germline CDR1 and CDR2 sequences are MNHEY and SMNVEV (reference sequence). The CDR3 nucleotides are TGTGCCAGCAGTACTAGGTGGCGGACCCAGTTCTTC. It yields the protein CASSTRWRTQFF.

This chain uses TRBV11-3 with TRBJ1-1; no firm D call. The CDR3 is 14 residues long. Trimming shortened V by 1 base and J by 0 bases, and 6 bases separated the two germline ends. Germline values: CDR1 SGHNT, CDR2 YENEEA. The chain's CDR3 is CASSLGRMNTEAFF. DNA of the CDR3: TGTGCCAGCAGCTTAGGGCGGATGAACACTGAAGCTTTCTTT.

This clone has just a few counts. This chain uses TRBV18 with TRBJ2-2, with D unresolved. Germline V gives CDR1 KGHSH, CDR2 LQKENI. The germline V and J ends were trimmed by 3 bases and 3 bases, with 14 bases remaining between them. The CDR3 is 16 amino acids. In DNA form, the CDR3 reads TGTGCCAGCTCACCTCACCCTCGGTCATACACCGGGGAGCTGTTTTTT. It specifies CASSPHPRSYTGELFF.

The V gene is TRBV10-2, the J gene TRBJ2-1; 11 bases align to TRBD2. Losses at the gene ends were 4 bases for V and 0 bases for J; bases not matched to a gene: 8. CDR1 is WSHSY and CDR2 is SAAADI in the germline V gene. This CDR3 comprises 18 residues. CDR3 DNA: TGCGCCAGCAGTGTGGCTAGCGGGAGGATCAGCTCCTACAATGAGCAGTTCTTC. Translating it yields CASSVASGRISSYNEQFF.

The chain combines TRBV28 with TRBJ2-1; D might be TRBD2 (6 bases). CDR3 size: 16 residues. The germline gives CDR1 MDHEN, CDR2 SYDVKM. Trimming left V 2 bases short and J 2 bases short, with 13 bases between. The CDR3 nucleotides read TGTGCCAGCAGTTTACTGTTACTAGCCCCCTACAATGAGCAGTTCTTC. This sequence encodes CASSLLLLAPYNEQFF.

The chain joins TRBV5-6 to TRBJ1-4; no firm D call. V lost 2 bases and J lost 6, with 2 bases in between. The V gene's germline CDR1 is SGHDT and CDR2 YYEEEE. The CDR3 covers 11 residues. CDR3 amino acids: CASSFDEKLFF. The DNA for the CDR3 is TGTGCCAGCAGCTTCGATGAAAAACTGTTTTTT.

The chain couples TRBV4-1 to TRBJ2-7; 9 bases align to TRBD2. The CDR3 spans 17 residues. V lost 7 bases and J lost 1; bases outside the gene matches: 14. The germline CDR1 and CDR2 sequences are MGHRA and YSYEKL. CDR3 protein: CASIPGAGLASSYEQYF. CDR3 nucleotide sequence: TGCGCCAGCATACCTGGAGCCGGACTAGCGTCTTCCTACGAGCAGTACTTC.

This chain joins TRBV27 and TRBJ2-1, with a weak D call TRBD2 (6 bases). The V and J ends lost 3 bases and 0 bases respectively, with 12 bases between them. CDR1 and CDR2 from the germline V gene are MNHEY and SMNVEV (reference sequence). The CDR3 totals 16 residues. The CDR3 coding sequence is TGTGCCAGCAGTTTGGGACTGGAGAGCTCCTACAATGAGCAGTTCTTC. Translation: CASSLGLESSYNEQFF.

The chain is built from TRBV5-4 and TRBJ2-7, with D uncertain. CDR3 size: 13 residues. The V gene's germline CDR1 is SGHNT and CDR2 YYREEE (reference sequence). Trimming pared 1 base from V and 7 bases from J, leaving 12 bases between. Written as DNA, the CDR3 is TGTGCCAGCAGCTTGAGGAGCTACGAAGAGCAGTACTTC. It codes for CASSLRSYEEQYF.

This clone appeared once. The CDR3 bases are TGTGCCTGGACCCCGGGGAACACTGAAGCTTTCTTT. Its translation is CAWTPGNTEAFF. The V and J genes are TRBV30 and TRBJ1-1; D remains ambiguous. This CDR3 region has 12 residues. CDR1 and CDR2 (germline): GTSNPN, SVGIG (reference sequence). V shed 4 bases and J shed 1 base, with 7 bases lying between them. Full variable domain (remainder filled in from reference TRBV30 and TRBJ1-1): SQTIHQWPATLVQPVGSPLSLECTVEGTSNPNLYWYRQAAGRGLQLLFYSVGIGQISSEVPQNLSASRPQDRQFILSSKKLLLSDSGFYLCAWTPGNTEAFFGQGTRLTVV.

The chain carries TRBV28 and TRBJ1-5, with D hard to call. The CDR3 spans 14 residues. Trimming took 3 bases from V and 4 from J, leaving 10 bases between them. The germline V gene encodes CDR1 MDHEN and CDR2 SYDVKM. CDR3 loop: CASSLSQINQPQHF. DNA of the CDR3: TGTGCCAGCAGTTTGTCGCAGATTAATCAGCCCCAGCATTTT.

The chain combines TRBV23-1 with TRBJ2-1; TRBD2 matches 15 bases. TRBV23-1 is recorded as an ORF, its role being uncertain. Trimming cost V 0 bases and J 8 bases; bases outside gene matches: 2. The CDR3 sequence is 16 residues long. The CDR3 loop is CASSQSRTSGRDEQFF. DNA of the CDR3: TGCGCCAGCAGTCAATCGCGGACTAGCGGGAGGGATGAGCAGTTCTTC.

This CDR3 reads CASSLSQKSHGEQYF. The CDR3 DNA is TGTGCCAGCAGCCTCTCACAGAAGTCCCACGGCGAGCAGTACTTC. This chain joins TRBV9 and TRBJ2-7; D remains ambiguous. The CDR3 is 15 residues long. CDR1 is SGDLS, CDR2 YYNGEE, per germline. Trimming left V 4 bases short and J 6 bases short, with 20 bases between.

This rearrangement joins TRBV11-2 to TRBJ2-1, with 13 bases lining up with TRBD2. The germline CDR1 and CDR2 sequences are SGHAT and FQNNGV. V gave up 5 bases and J gave up 9 bases; unmatched junction bases: 10. This CDR3 has 16 residues. CDR3 loop: CASSPDYGLAGAEQFF. In DNA form, the CDR3 reads TGTGCCAGCAGCCCAGATTACGGACTAGCGGGAGCTGAGCAGTTCTTC.

The gene calls are TRBV7-8 and TRBJ2-5, with 9 nucleotides matching TRBD1. The CDR3 spans 16 residues. Looked up from germline, CDR1 is SGHVS and CDR2 is FQNEAQ. Unmatched junction bases numbered 5, after V lost 0 bases and J lost 3 bases. The CDR3 loop reads CASSLAPGQGEETQYF. Here the CDR3 DNA reads TGTGCCAGCAGCTTAGCCCCGGGACAGGGTGAAGAGACCCAGTACTTC.